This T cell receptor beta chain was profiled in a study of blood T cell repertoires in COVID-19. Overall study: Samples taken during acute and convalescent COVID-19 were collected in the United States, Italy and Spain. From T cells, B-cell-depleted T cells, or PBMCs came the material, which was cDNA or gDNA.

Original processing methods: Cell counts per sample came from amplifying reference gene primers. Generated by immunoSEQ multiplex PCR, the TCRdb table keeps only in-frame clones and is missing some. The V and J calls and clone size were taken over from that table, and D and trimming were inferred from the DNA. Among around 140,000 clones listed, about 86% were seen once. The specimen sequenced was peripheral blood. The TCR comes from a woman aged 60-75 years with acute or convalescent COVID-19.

As DNA, the CDR3 is TGCGCCAGCAGCCAAGATCTTCGTAGGGGAACAGCTTTCTTT. The encoded protein is CASSQDLRRGTAFF. The genes are TRBV4-3 and TRBJ1-1; D possibly corresponds to TRBD1 (5 bases). CDR3 length: 14 amino acids. The V end lost 0 bases, the J end lost 10 bases, and 15 bases lay between the germline ends. Looked up from germline, CDR1 is LGHNA and CDR2 is YSLEER.